This paragraph covers one TCR beta chain sequence. As originally analysed: Reference gene primer amplification yielded estimated nucleated cell counts. The protocol was immunoSEQ multiplex PCR, while the TCRdb copy is restricted to in-frame clones and leaves out a portion. V and J calls and clone size are copied from that table; D and trimming were computed from the DNA. The sample yields about 90,000 clones, about 88% seen once. Germline-derived CDR1 and CDR2 are MNHEY and SVGAGI. This CDR3 is built from 15 residues. After removal of 4 bases from V and 2 bases from J, the junction contained 6 bases not matched to a gene. The data originate from a study of blood T cell repertoires in COVID-19. Study in general: The United States, Italy and Spain supplied acute and convalescent COVID-19 samples. Nucleic acid was either cDNA or gDNA, and it came from T cells, B-cell-depleted T cells, or PBMCs.

Specimen: peripheral blood. The sequence came from a man older than 75 with active or convalescent COVID-19. This chain links TRBV6-5 with TRBJ1-1; 8 bases align to TRBD1. CDR3 protein: CASSFRGQGNTEAFF. CDR3 nucleotides: TGTGCCAGCAGTTTCCGAGGACAGGGAAACACTGAAGCTTTCTTT.